The sequence of this T cell receptor beta chain was determined in a study of blood T cell repertoires in COVID-19. The method was immunoSEQ multiplex PCR; TCRdb's version includes in-frame clones alone and lacks a portion of them. The sample has tens of thousands of clones, 65% to 85% seen once; the top ten hold under 5%. There are 11 residues in the CDR3. Looked up from germline, CDR1 is LGHDT and CDR2 is YNNKEL (reference sequence). V gave up 6 bases and J gave up 14 bases, with 11 bases separating them. Sequencing was done on a sample of peripheral blood. The rearrangement uses TRBV3-1 (or the pseudogene TRBV3-2) and TRBJ1-6; D gene unclear. The source of this sequence is a woman aged 55 to 70 with acute or convalescent COVID-19. The CDR3 sequence: CASRGPWALHF. The CDR3 nucleotides are TGTGCCAGCAGGGGCCCGTGGGCCCTCCACTTT.